Following are 32 T cell receptor beta chains from one sample sequenced in a study of blood T cell repertoires in COVID-19. Profiling relied on immunoSEQ multiplex PCR, and the TCRdb table lists in-frame clones only, not all of them. This sample has a few hundred thousand clones, with about 85% found just once. The material sequenced was peripheral blood. Source of these receptors: a woman aged 18-29 years with acute or convalescent COVID-19.

This chain uses TRBV5-1 with TRBJ2-7, with TRBD1 matching over 8 bases. CDR3 length: 15 residues. Germline CDR1 and CDR2: SGHRS and YFSETQ. Germline trimming cut 2 bases from V and 5 bases from J; bases unmatched to any gene: 9. The CDR3 DNA reads as TGCGCCAGCAGCTTCAAGACAGGGGCGATGGACGAGCAGTACTTC. This gives the protein CASSFKTGAMDEQYF.

The rearrangement links TRBV19 to TRBJ2-7, with D possibly TRBD2 on 6 matching bases. Germline CDR1 LNHDA, CDR2 SQIVND (reference sequence). V was trimmed by 4 bases and J by 3 bases, leaving 28 bases between them. The CDR3 runs to 19 residues. CDR3 sequence reads: CASSTTTDSGEGFFYEQYF. The CDR3 DNA reads TGTGCCAGTAGTACCACGACCGATTCGGGAGAGGGCTTCTTCTACGAGCAGTACTTC.

The chain is built from TRBV7-8 and TRBJ2-2, with 7 nucleotides matching TRBD2. J was trimmed by 5 bases and V by 5 bases; bases with no gene match: 5. The CDR3 spans 14 residues. Germline assignment: CDR1 SGHVS and CDR2 FQNEAQ. The CDR3 DNA follows: TGTGCCAGCAGCCCGAGCGGGGTAACCGGGGAGCTGTTTTTT. Translating gives CASSPSGVTGELFF.

The CDR3 DNA reads as TGTGCCAGCTCACCCTGGACTAGCGGGAGAATCACCGGGGAGCTGTTTTTT. This sequence encodes CASSPWTSGRITGELFF. The chain has TRBV18 and TRBJ2-2, with 13 bases identical to TRBD2. The CDR3 totals 17 residues. The V and J ends lost 3 bases and 4 bases, in that order; junction bases with no gene match: 5. The germline gives CDR1 KGHSH, CDR2 LQKENI.

CDR3 nucleotides: TGTGCCAGCACACAAGGGTATAGGGACTCCCGAGATACGCAGTATTTT. Its protein product is CASTQGYRDSRDTQYF. The chain links TRBV9 to TRBJ2-3; TRBD2 might be the D (6 bases). The CDR3 has 16 residues. V gave up 6 bases and J gave up 5 bases, with 22 bases separating them. Looked up from germline, CDR1 is SGDLS and CDR2 is YYNGEE.

The rearrangement joins TRBV2 to TRBJ1-4; 9 bases align to TRBD1. Germline CDR1 and CDR2: SNHLY and FYNNEI. CDR3 length: 16 residues. The junction had 9 bases not matched to a gene; V was cut back by 4 bases and J by 6 bases. CDR3 sequence: CASSAPWTGEYEKLFF. The DNA of the CDR3 is TGTGCCAGCAGTGCCCCTTGGACAGGGGAATATGAAAAACTGTTTTTT. Full variable domain (missing parts from reference TRBV2 and TRBJ1-4): EPEVTQTPSHQVTQMGQEVILRCVPISNHLYFYWYRQILGQKVEFLVSFYNNEISEKSEIFDDQFSVERPDGSNFTLKIRSTKLEDSAMYFCASSAPWTGEYEKLFFGSGTQLSVL.

The chain has TRBV5-4 and TRBJ2-3; D may be TRBD1 (5 bases). The germline V gene encodes CDR1 SGHNT and CDR2 YYREEE (reference sequence). CDR3 size: 14 residues. The germline V and J ends were trimmed by 3 bases and 6 bases, with 14 bases remaining between them. CDR3 amino acids: CASSSRADGDTQYF. The CDR3 nucleotides are TGTGCCAGCAGCTCCAGGGCCGACGGGGATACGCAGTATTTT.

This rearrangement joins TRBV3-1 (or the pseudogene TRBV3-2) to TRBJ2-1, with D possibly matching TRBD2 (6 bases). This CDR3 comprises 14 residues. Germline V gene sequence: CDR1 LGHDT, CDR2 YNNKEL (reference sequence). The ends were cut back, 3 bases at V and 5 bases at J, with 11 bases in the middle. This CDR3 is CASSQRRANNEQFF. CDR3 in DNA: TGTGCCAGCAGCCAGAGGAGGGCCAACAATGAGCAGTTCTTC.

The CDR3 is CASSLWGGNQPQHF. CDR3 nucleotide sequence: TGTGCCAGCAGTTTGTGGGGAGGGAATCAGCCCCAGCATTTT. V gene TRBV28 combines with J gene TRBJ1-5; D unresolved. The V and J ends lost 3 bases and 4 bases respectively, with 10 bases between them. CDR1 is MDHEN and CDR2 is SYDVKM in the germline V gene. This CDR3 region has 14 residues.

The chain recombines TRBV6-5 with TRBJ1-2; no clear D. Trimming took off 2 bases at V and 0 bases at J, with 10 bases between the two ends. The CDR3 is made up of 15 amino acids. Germline values: CDR1 MNHEY, CDR2 SVGAGI. The CDR3 bases are TGTGCCAGCAGTTACGGTGAGGATCCTAACTATGGCTACACCTTC. This gives the protein CASSYGEDPNYGYTF.

The chain combines TRBV30 with TRBJ1-4, with D possibly being TRBD1 (5 bases). CDR3 size: 12 residues. The germline V and J ends were trimmed by 3 bases and 8 bases, with 10 bases remaining between them. Germline CDR1 reads GTSNPN; CDR2 reads SVGIG (reference sequence). CDR3 in amino acids: CAWRETEEKLFF. DNA of the CDR3: TGTGCCTGGAGGGAGACAGAGGAAAAACTGTTTTTT.

The J gene is TRBJ2-3, the V gene TRBV5-4, with 9 bases that match TRBD1. The V segment lost 4 bases and the J segment 6 bases; nucleotides outside the gene matches: 6. CDR3 size: 14 residues. Germline CDR1 and CDR2: SGHNT and YYREEE (reference sequence). The CDR3 nucleotides read TGTGCCAGCAGCGGCCGGGACAGGGACGATACGCAGTATTTT. Amino acid sequence: CASSGRDRDDTQYF.

The chain employs TRBV6-5 and TRBJ1-4, with 7 nucleotides matching TRBD1. With 2 bases clipped from V and 7 bases from J, the junction kept 4 bases outside the gene matches. Per germline, CDR1 MNHEY and CDR2 SVGAGI. This CDR3 region has 14 residues. CDR3: CASSYAGGTEKLFF. CDR3 bases: TGTGCCAGCAGTTACGCAGGGGGGACTGAAAAACTGTTTTTT.

The V gene is TRBV5-5, the J gene TRBJ1-4, with TRBD1 matching over 12 bases. Germline V CDR1 and CDR2: SGHKS, YYEKEE (reference sequence). The CDR3 has 16 residues. Trimming removed 3 bases from V and 4 bases from J; junction bases left unmatched: 4. The CDR3, as DNA: TGTGCCAGCAGCTGGGGACAGGGGGCTGGTAATGAAAAACTGTTTTTT. Translation: CASSWGQGAGNEKLFF.

This chain links TRBV5-6 with TRBJ1-2, with D uncertain. This CDR3 comprises 13 residues. The ends were cut back, 0 bases at V and 5 bases at J, with 8 bases in the middle. The germline CDR1 and CDR2 sequences are SGHDT and YYEEEE. The CDR3 coding sequence is TGTGCCAGCAGCTTGGGAGGGCAGTATGGCTACACCTTC. Amino acid sequence: CASSLGGQYGYTF.

This clone has at least ten counts. The rearrangement links TRBV6-5 to TRBJ2-7, with TRBD1 matching over 8 bases. Germline CDR1 and CDR2: MNHEY and SVGAGI. V shed 6 bases, J shed 1 base, and the junction held 8 bases outside the gene matches. This CDR3 spans 15 amino acids. The CDR3 DNA is TGTGCCAGCAGGCTGCGGACAGGGCCATCCTACGAGCAGTACTTC. Encoded protein: CASRLRTGPSYEQYF.

V gene TRBV6-1 combines with J gene TRBJ2-3, with D perhaps matching TRBD2 (7 bases). V was trimmed by 1 base and J by 4 bases, leaving 15 bases between them. The CDR3 is made up of 16 amino acids. Germline lookup yields CDR1 MNHNS and CDR2 SASEGT. In DNA form, the CDR3 reads TGTGCCAGCAGTGAAGAAGCGGGATCAGGGGCAGATACGCAGTATTTT. Translation gives CASSEEAGSGADTQYF.

This sequence joins TRBV11-2 and TRBJ2-7, with 10 bases matching TRBD1. Trimming cost V 5 bases and J 6 bases; bases outside gene matches: 4. This CDR3 is 13 amino acids long. Germline lookup yields CDR1 SGHAT and CDR2 FQNNGV. The CDR3 spells CASSPWTGGEQYF. Written as DNA, the CDR3 is TGTGCCAGCAGCCCATGGACAGGGGGCGAGCAGTACTTC.

V is TRBV11-2 and J is TRBJ1-2; D ambiguous. This CDR3 is built from 15 residues. CDR1 and CDR2 from the germline V gene are SGHAT and FQNNGV. The V gene lost 5 bases and the J gene lost 4 bases, with 17 bases spanning the gap. The CDR3 coding sequence is TGTGCCAGCAGCCCGGAGGGCGGGCCCCTCTATGGCTACACCTTC. Encoded protein: CASSPEGGPLYGYTF.

The CDR3 protein is CASSAILGVVNTEAFF. For the CDR3, the DNA is TGTGCCAGCTCAGCCATCCTAGGGGTGGTGAACACTGAAGCTTTCTTT. The V gene is TRBV18, the J gene TRBJ1-1; D possibly corresponds to TRBD1 (5 bases). Per germline, CDR1 KGHSH and CDR2 LQKENI. Between the trimmed V and J ends, which lost 5 bases and 0 bases, there was a span of 16 bases. This CDR3 region has 16 residues.

CDR3 loop: CASSTGLAGGREQYF. As DNA, the CDR3 is TGTGCCAGCAGCACGGGACTAGCGGGAGGTCGGGAGCAGTACTTC. The gene calls are TRBV5-6 and TRBJ2-7; 15 bases are a match to TRBD2. Germline assignment: CDR1 SGHDT and CDR2 YYEEEE. With V trimmed by 4 bases and J by 7 bases, 6 bases remained unmatched. This CDR3 comprises 15 residues.

The rearrangement links TRBV15 to TRBJ1-5; no clear D gene. CDR1 is LNHNV, CDR2 YYDKDF, per germline (reference sequence). The CDR3 loop spans 15 amino acids. The ends were cut back, 3 bases at V and 2 bases at J, with 11 bases in the middle. This CDR3 is CATSSPPLGNQPQHF. CDR3 DNA sequence: TGTGCCACCAGCAGCCCCCCTTTAGGCAATCAGCCCCAGCATTTT.

The chain couples TRBV4-2 to TRBJ1-1, with D possibly matching TRBD1 (6 bases). CDR3 length: 15 residues. V was trimmed by 3 bases and J by 5 bases, leaving 16 bases between them. Germline CDR1 is LGHNA and CDR2 is YNFKEQ. This CDR3 reads CASSQLSEGGTEAFF. DNA for the CDR3: TGTGCCAGCAGCCAGCTGAGTGAGGGGGGGACTGAAGCTTTCTTT.

The CDR3 DNA follows: TGTGCCAGCAGGAGGGGGGGCCCCACAGATACGCAGTATTTT. Its protein product is CASRRGGPTDTQYF. V is TRBV2 and J is TRBJ2-3; D is possibly TRBD2 (7 bases). The CDR3 has 14 residues. Trimming removed 6 bases from V and 2 bases from J, with 12 bases in between. Germline CDR1 and CDR2: SNHLY and FYNNEI.

The chain couples TRBV5-8 to TRBJ2-2; TRBD1 aligns across 10 bases. The germline V gene has CDR1 SGHTS and CDR2 YDEGEE. V was pared by 2 bases and J by 5 bases, with 3 bases of the junction left unmatched. CDR3 length: 15 amino acids. CDR3 region: CASSLRDRGTGELFF. For the CDR3, the DNA is TGTGCCAGCAGCTTAAGGGACAGGGGAACCGGGGAGCTGTTTTTT. Full variable domain (rest looked up from reference TRBV5-8 and TRBJ2-2): EAGVTQSPTHLIKTRGQQATLRCSPISGHTSVYWYQQALGLGLQFLLWYDEGEERNRGNFPPRFSGRQFPNYSSELNVNALELEDSALYLCASSLRDRGTGELFFGEGSRLTVL.

This sequence joins TRBV7-9 and TRBJ1-1; 7 nucleotides match TRBD1. This CDR3 has 15 residues. The V and J ends lost 5 bases and 3 bases, in that order; junction bases with no gene match: 9. Germline CDR1 reads SEHNR; CDR2 reads FQNEAQ (reference sequence). In DNA, the CDR3 is TGTGCCAGCAGCCTCAGACAGGGCGAAGACACTGAAGCTTTCTTT. Its translation is CASSLRQGEDTEAFF.

V gene TRBV6-6 combines with J gene TRBJ1-5; unclear D gene. The CDR3 consists of 14 residues. Trimming stripped 3 bases from V and 2 bases from J, with 8 bases between. The germline V gene encodes CDR1 MNHNY and CDR2 SVGAGI (reference sequence). The CDR3 here is CASSYVAGNQPQHF. Written as DNA, the CDR3 is TGTGCCAGCAGTTATGTGGCAGGCAATCAGCCCCAGCATTTT.

The genes are TRBV6-6 and TRBJ1-1, with D possibly being TRBD1 (5 bases). CDR3 length: 15 amino acids. V dropped 6 bases and J dropped 5 bases, with 19 bases sitting between them. CDR1 and CDR2 from the germline V gene are MNHNY and SVGAGI (reference sequence). Here the CDR3 reads CASSPPQNTGTEAFF. The CDR3 DNA reads as TGTGCCAGCAGCCCCCCGCAGAATACAGGAACTGAAGCTTTCTTT.

This clone was seen a single time. The V call is TRBV7-2, the J call TRBJ1-3, with a possible D match to TRBD1 (5 bases). Germline lookup yields CDR1 SGHTA and CDR2 FQGNSA. The CDR3 is made up of 17 amino acids. V lost 1 base and J 2 bases, leaving 15 bases between the germline ends. The CDR3 DNA sequence: TGTGCCAGCAGCTTAGTCCCGGCAGGGTCGGCTGGAAACACCATATATTTT. Protein: CASSLVPAGSAGNTIYF. Drawing the rest from reference TRBV7-2 and TRBJ1-3, the complete variable domain is GAGVSQSPSNKVTEKGKDVELRCDPISGHTALYWYRQSLGQGLEFLIYFQGNSAPDKSGLPSDRFSAERTGGSVSTLTIQRTQQEDSAVYLCASSLVPAGSAGNTIYFGEGSWLTVV.

V is TRBV24-1 and J is TRBJ1-1; 7 nucleotides agree with TRBD1. The length of the CDR3 is 13 residues. Trimming took 3 bases from V and 10 from J; bases not matched to a gene: 7. Germline V gene lookup returns CDR1 KGHDR and CDR2 SFDVKD. The CDR3 nucleotides read TGTGCCACCAGTGATACCCAGACAGGGCGAGCTTTCTTT. Protein product: CATSDTQTGRAFF.

The rearrangement links TRBV5-1 to TRBJ2-5, with 7 bases that match TRBD1. The CDR3 contains 14 residues. Germline V gene sequence: CDR1 SGHRS, CDR2 YFSETQ. V shed 4 bases, J shed 1 base, and the junction held 4 bases outside the gene matches. This CDR3 is CASSGGQFQETQYF. Written as DNA, the CDR3 is TGCGCCAGCAGCGGGGGACAGTTCCAAGAGACCCAGTACTTC.

This chain connects TRBV28 to TRBJ1-1; 7 bases are shared with TRBD1. Trimming took 2 bases from V and 4 from J; bases not matched to a gene: 19. The CDR3 length is 19 residues. CDR1 MDHEN and CDR2 SYDVKM come from the germline V gene. CDR3 sequence (DNA): TGTGCCAGCAGTTTAAGAACGCCGACAGGGAAGGGGATCAGCACTGAAGCTTTCTTT. This gives the protein CASSLRTPTGKGISTEAFF. The full variable domain, rest sourced from reference TRBV28 and TRBJ1-1, is DVKVTQSSRYLVKRTGEKVFLECVQDMDHENMFWYRQDPGLGLRLIYFSYDVKMKEKGDIPEGYSVSREKKERFSLILESASTNQTSMYLCASSLRTPTGKGISTEAFFGQGTRLTVV.